The 20 T cell receptor beta chains reported below all come from one sample, sequenced in a study of blood T cell repertoires in COVID-19 (dated by TCRdb to the early 2020s). Libraries were made using the immunoSEQ multiplex PCR assay. The table comes from immuneACCESS by way of TCRdb, which keeps in-frame sequences with V and J called. Part of the clones is missing from these tables; in studies checked, under half for an unresolved V gene and the rest for unknown reasons. The sample records approximately 240,000 clones, around 90% of which are singletons. The ten largest clones take up less than 15% of the sample. Sequenced: peripheral blood. The receptors stem from a woman under 30 who had recovered from COVID-19.

The chain links TRBV7-6 to TRBJ2-7, with 12 nucleotides matching TRBD1. This CDR3 contains 15 residues. Germline-derived CDR1 and CDR2 are SGHVS and FNYEAQ. V gave up 1 base and J gave up 7 bases; unmatched junction bases: 5. The CDR3 reads CASSLEGQGAWEQYF. The CDR3, as DNA: TGTGCCAGCAGCTTAGAGGGACAGGGGGCATGGGAGCAGTACTTC.

This sequence joins TRBV7-9 and TRBJ2-2; possibly TRBD1 for D (6 bases). V lost 7 bases to trimming and J lost 5 bases, with 23 bases between them. Looked up from germline, CDR1 is SEHNR and CDR2 is FQNEAQ (reference sequence). This CDR3 contains 17 residues. The DNA for the CDR3 is TGTGCCAGCAACCCCTTGTCTTACACAGGGTATACCGGGGAGCTGTTTTTT. It encodes CASNPLSYTGYTGELFF.

This clone is a singleton in its sample. Other nucleotide sequences from this sample produce the same CDR3. The rearrangement uses TRBV5-6 and TRBJ2-7, with 11 bases that match TRBD1. The CDR3 runs to 14 residues. Germline V gene sequence: CDR1 SGHDT, CDR2 YYEEEE. V shed 3 bases and J 4 bases; nucleotides not matched to a gene: 3. CDR3 nucleotides: TGTGCCAGCAGCTCCGGGACAGGGGGGTACGAGCAGTACTTC. Translating gives CASSSGTGGYEQYF.

This clone was recorded only once. This rearrangement joins TRBV9 to TRBJ2-7, with D maybe TRBD2 (8 bases). CDR3 length: 14 amino acids. The germline V and J ends were trimmed by 2 bases and 4 bases, with 13 bases remaining between them. CDR1 SGDLS and CDR2 YYNGEE come from the germline V gene. CDR3 coding DNA: TGTGCCAGCAGCGTTAGCGGGACAGCTTACGAGCAGTACTTC. Translating gives CASSVSGTAYEQYF.

V and J are TRBV7-2 and TRBJ2-1; D is uncertain. The CDR3 spans 13 residues. With 3 bases removed from V and 7 bases from J, the gap between germline ends came to 10 bases. In germline, CDR1 is SGHTA, CDR2 FQGNSA. The CDR3 is CASSFGLHNEQFF. The CDR3 bases are TGTGCCAGCAGCTTCGGTCTTCATAATGAGCAGTTCTTC.

The gene calls are TRBV3-1 (or the pseudogene TRBV3-2) and TRBJ2-1; tentatively, D is TRBD1 (6 bases). CDR1 is LGHDT, CDR2 YNNKEL, per germline (reference sequence). The CDR3 has 15 amino acids. The V and J ends lost 4 bases and 9 bases respectively, with 19 bases between them. The CDR3 is CASSLRQGWQGEQFF. The CDR3 DNA sequence: TGTGCCAGCAGCCTAAGGCAGGGGTGGCAGGGTGAGCAGTTCTTC.

The chain combines TRBV27 with TRBJ1-6; TRBD1 agrees at 8 bases. Germline V gives CDR1 MNHEY, CDR2 SMNVEV (reference sequence). This CDR3 region has 17 residues. V lost 2 bases, J lost 10 bases, and 13 bases stayed unmatched. The CDR3 DNA is TGTGCCAGCAGTTTAGGTTGGACAGGGCGGTGGAAATCACCCCTCCACTTT. As protein: CASSLGWTGRWKSPLHF.

The chain combines TRBV7-2 with TRBJ1-1; D gene uncertain. V gave up 5 bases and J gave up 9 bases, with 13 bases separating them. CDR1 SGHTA and CDR2 FQGNSA come from the germline V gene. CDR3 length: 12 residues. The CDR3: CASSQERVKAFF. DNA for the CDR3: TGTGCCAGCAGCCAAGAACGCGTGAAAGCTTTCTTT.

This chain joins TRBV7-9 and TRBJ1-1; D gene uncertain. V lost 5 bases to trimming and J lost 6 bases, with 13 bases between them. The CDR3 covers 13 residues. Germline-derived CDR1 and CDR2 are SEHNR and FQNEAQ (reference sequence). The CDR3 loop is CASSPPLRAEAFF. The CDR3 DNA sequence: TGTGCCAGCAGCCCGCCACTTCGGGCTGAAGCTTTCTTT.

The chain recombines TRBV9 with TRBJ1-2, with TRBD1 identical over 9 bases. CDR1 is SGDLS, CDR2 YYNGEE, per germline. This CDR3 is built from 17 residues. V lost 2 bases to trimming and J lost 2 bases; unmatched junction nucleotides: 10. DNA of the CDR3: TGTGCCAGCAGCGTGGGGGACAGGGTAATGCGGAACTATGGCTACACCTTC. This translates into CASSVGDRVMRNYGYTF.

The genes are TRBV28 and TRBJ1-2; the D is unclear. The CDR3 has 13 residues. Trimming took 8 bases from V and 7 from J, leaving 17 bases between them. Germline loops: CDR1 MDHEN, CDR2 SYDVKM. The CDR3 region is CASGPVTPSGYTF. The CDR3 DNA sequence: TGTGCCAGCGGGCCCGTGACCCCAAGTGGCTACACCTTC.

V is TRBV4-2 and J is TRBJ2-1; 8 positions agree with TRBD2. V lost 2 bases, J lost 1 base, and 1 base stayed unmatched. CDR1 LGHNA and CDR2 YNFKEQ come from the germline V gene. This CDR3 contains 15 residues. This CDR3 is CASSQTSGSYNEQFF. Written as DNA, the CDR3 is TGTGCCAGCAGCCAAACTAGCGGATCCTACAATGAGCAGTTCTTC.

The chain carries TRBV15 and TRBJ1-2; 7 bases agree with TRBD1. The trim removed 4 bases at V and 2 bases at J, leaving 10 bases unmatched. Germline V gives CDR1 LNHNV, CDR2 YYDKDF (reference sequence). The CDR3 sequence is 16 residues long. Here the CDR3 reads CATSNPKTGPNYGYTF. DNA for the CDR3: TGTGCCACCAGCAACCCCAAGACAGGGCCCAACTATGGCTACACCTTC.

The chain joins TRBV9 to TRBJ2-5, with D perhaps matching TRBD2 (5 bases). Germline V gives CDR1 SGDLS, CDR2 YYNGEE. The germline V and J ends were trimmed by 4 bases and 5 bases, with 15 bases remaining between them. The CDR3 contains 14 residues. CDR3 nucleotides: TGTGCCAGCAGCCCCCCCGTTCGAGGGGAGACCCAGTACTTC. Protein: CASSPPVRGETQYF.

V is TRBV4-3 and J is TRBJ2-7; TRBD1 matches at 7 bases. V lost 0 bases to trimming and J lost 3 bases; unmatched junction nucleotides: 14. This CDR3 contains 18 residues. Per germline, CDR1 LGHNA and CDR2 YSLEER. The CDR3 DNA reads TGCGCCAGCAGCCAAGATCGACAGAAACAGGGGACCCGCTACGAGCAGTACTTC. Translating it yields CASSQDRQKQGTRYEQYF.

The J gene is TRBJ1-1, the V gene TRBV30; D is undetermined. Germline V CDR1 and CDR2: GTSNPN, SVGIG (reference sequence). There are 14 residues in the CDR3. Trimming took 3 bases from V and 6 from J, leaving 17 bases between them. CDR3 sequence: CAWSPLDRRAEAFF. CDR3 in DNA: TGTGCCTGGAGCCCGCTAGATAGGCGGGCTGAAGCTTTCTTT.

The genes are TRBV7-8 and TRBJ2-6; 8 positions agree with TRBD1. The CDR3 has 19 amino acids. V shed 0 bases and J 2 bases; nucleotides not matched to a gene: 9. CDR1 and CDR2 (germline): SGHVS, FQNEAQ. Here the CDR3 reads CASSLAGQVHTPGANVLTF. CDR3 in DNA: TGTGCCAGCAGCTTAGCGGGACAGGTCCACACCCCTGGGGCCAACGTCCTGACTTTC.

This clone was seen a single time. This sequence joins TRBV2 and TRBJ2-5; 11 nucleotides align to TRBD2. CDR1 is SNHLY, CDR2 FYNNEI, per germline. V was pared by 3 bases and J by 1 base, with 10 bases of the junction left unmatched. The CDR3 extends over 18 amino acids. CDR3 coding DNA: TGTGCCAGCAGTGACTTCCCCGGGACTAGCGGCCTCCAAGAGACCCAGTACTTC. Encoded protein: CASSDFPGTSGLQETQYF.

The genes are TRBV5-4 and TRBJ2-7; 7 nucleotides agree with TRBD2. Germline CDR1 SGHNT, CDR2 YYREEE (reference sequence). Losses at the gene ends were 2 bases for V and 0 bases for J; bases not matched to a gene: 8. There are 16 residues in the CDR3. The CDR3, as DNA: TGTGCCAGCAGCTTTTCGGCGGGAGATCCCTCCTACGAGCAGTACTTC. Its translation: CASSFSAGDPSYEQYF.

J is TRBJ2-1 and V is TRBV7-2, with 8 bases matching TRBD1. The junction had 14 bases not matched to a gene; V was cut back by 5 bases and J by 8 bases. The CDR3 runs to 16 residues. Germline V lookup: CDR1 SGHTA, CDR2 FQGNSA. In nucleotides, the CDR3 is TGTGCCAGCAGCCGTCAGGGGGCAAGTGCTAGTCATGAGCAGTTCTTC. Its protein is CASSRQGASASHEQFF.